This section outlines one TCR beta chain sequence together with its context. Its antigen is not known. Method: immunoSEQ multiplex PCR; TCRdb's copy keeps in-frame clones and lacks some. In the table there are around 100,000 clones, 87% of which are singletons. The data are from a study of T cell responses to AZD1222 COVID-19 vaccine. Study in general: Second-dose groups at about 4 or about 12 weeks were pooled.

V gave up 7 bases and J gave up 9 bases; unmatched junction bases: 11. CDR1 is MNHEY and CDR2 is SVGAGI in the germline V gene. This CDR3 has 15 residues. Whole-study findings and limits: Spike-specific TCR breadth and depth rose after two AZD1222 doses. Researchers took repertoire samples only after the peak T cell response had come. Regions left unmutated in variants are reportedly the target of nearly half of spike-specific TCRs.

This material consisted of peripheral blood, taken on day 0 of AZD1222 vaccination. This rearrangement joins TRBV6-5 to TRBJ2-1, with 11 bases fitting TRBD2. The receptor's source is an adult in good health. CDR3 in amino acids: CASIGLAGGHGEQFF. Here the CDR3 DNA reads TGTGCCAGCATAGGGCTAGCGGGGGGCCACGGTGAGCAGTTCTTC.